Listed here are 24 T cell receptor beta chains from one sample, sequenced in a study of blood T cell repertoires in COVID-19. Profiling relied on immunoSEQ multiplex PCR, and the TCRdb table lists in-frame clones only, not all of them. The sample consists of about 160,000 clones, approximately 88% of them appearing once. Input material: peripheral blood. The receptors shown here come from a woman aged 80 or older with active or convalescent COVID-19.

The V gene is TRBV5-6, the J gene TRBJ2-7, with 9 bases matching TRBD1. This CDR3 contains 15 residues. V shed 3 bases and J 5 bases; nucleotides not matched to a gene: 9. Germline-derived CDR1 and CDR2 are SGHDT and YYEEEE. The CDR3 reads CASSSGTGRSNEQYF. The CDR3 DNA sequence: TGTGCCAGCAGCTCCGGGACAGGGCGGAGTAACGAGCAGTACTTC.

This rearrangement joins TRBV27 to TRBJ1-3; 8 positions agree with TRBD1. The length of the CDR3 is 15 residues. The trim removed 3 bases at V and 8 bases at J, leaving 9 bases unmatched. Germline V gene data show CDR1 as MNHEY and CDR2 as SMNVEV (reference sequence). CDR3 nucleotide sequence: TGTGCCAGCAGTTTGTCCAGGGGGCGCGGGGACACCATATATTTT. Translation: CASSLSRGRGDTIYF.

V is TRBV5-6 and J is TRBJ1-2; D perhaps matches TRBD1 (6 bases). V lost 4 bases and J 5 bases, leaving 18 bases between the germline ends. Per germline, CDR1 SGHDT and CDR2 YYEEEE. This CDR3 contains 15 residues. The CDR3 DNA reads as TGTGCCAGCAGCCCCAGGGGCACCGCTGGTTATGGCTACACCTTC. Amino acids: CASSPRGTAGYGYTF.

The chain joins TRBV11-3 to TRBJ2-6; 8 nucleotides line up with TRBD2. Germline trimming cut 4 bases from V and 0 bases from J; bases unmatched to any gene: 8. The CDR3 extends over 18 amino acids. CDR1 and CDR2 from the germline V gene are SGHNT and YENEEA. CDR3 coding DNA: TGTGCCAGCAGCTCGGGGGGGCCTAAAAGCTCTGGGGCCAACGTCCTGACTTTC. It encodes CASSSGGPKSSGANVLTF.

V gene TRBV19 combines with J gene TRBJ1-1; a possible D gene is TRBD1 (5 bases). Germline V gene data show CDR1 as LNHDA and CDR2 as SQIVND (reference sequence). The CDR3 extends over 14 amino acids. V dropped 1 base and J dropped 5 bases, with 11 bases sitting between them. This CDR3 reads CASSIVGGKTEAFF. CDR3 nucleotide sequence: TGTGCCAGTAGTATAGTCGGGGGGAAGACTGAAGCTTTCTTT.

The chain recombines TRBV25-1 with TRBJ1-2, with 7 bases identical to TRBD1. The CDR3 consists of 13 residues. Germline V lookup: CDR1 MGHDK, CDR2 SYGVNS. V shed 2 bases, J shed 3 bases, and the junction held 0 bases outside the gene matches. CDR3 loop: CASSEQGDYGYTF. CDR3 DNA sequence: TGTGCCAGCAGTGAACAGGGGGACTATGGCTACACCTTC.

The chain links TRBV12-3 or TRBV12-4 to TRBJ2-2; possible D gene TRBD1, 6 bases. The CDR3 length is 13 residues. Trimming took off 5 bases at V and 5 bases at J, with 9 bases between the two ends. The chain's CDR3 is CASSLTGTGELFF. DNA for the CDR3: TGTGCCAGCAGTCTTACAGGGACCGGGGAGCTGTTTTTT.

This rearrangement joins TRBV6-5 to TRBJ1-2, with 8 bases that match TRBD1. Trimming removed 11 bases from V and 8 bases from J; junction bases left unmatched: 13. This CDR3 is 13 amino acids long. Germline assignment: CDR1 MNHEY and CDR2 SVGAGI. CDR3 sequence: CAAQNPGGRGYTF. CDR3 in DNA: TGTGCCGCCCAGAATCCAGGGGGCCGGGGCTACACCTTC.

V usage is TRBV5-6 and J usage is TRBJ2-5, with TRBD2 identical over 9 bases. V lost 4 bases, J lost 5 bases, and 3 bases stayed unmatched. The V gene's germline CDR1 is SGHDT and CDR2 YYEEEE. CDR3 length: 13 residues. CDR3 loop: CASSVGLAETQYF. CDR3 in DNA: TGTGCCAGCAGCGTCGGACTAGCGGAGACCCAGTACTTC.

The chain couples TRBV3-1 (or the pseudogene TRBV3-2) to TRBJ2-3; 7 positions match TRBD1. The length of the CDR3 is 18 residues. V lost 0 bases, J lost 0 bases, and 9 bases stayed unmatched. Per the germline V gene, CDR1 is LGHDT and CDR2 is YNNKEL (reference sequence). The DNA for the CDR3 is TGTGCCAGCAGCCAAGATCTCCCGGACAGGCCGAGCACAGATACGCAGTATTTT. It encodes CASSQDLPDRPSTDTQYF.

The chain recombines TRBV6-5 with TRBJ1-3; the D is unclear. CDR1 MNHEY and CDR2 SVGAGI come from the germline V gene. The CDR3 runs to 14 residues. V shed 6 bases and J shed 0 bases, with 9 bases lying between them. CDR3 sequence (DNA): TGTGCCAGCAGGTCGGGGAACTCTGGAAACACCATATATTTT. Protein sequence: CASRSGNSGNTIYF.

The table lists this clone with a count of one. The chain is built from TRBV9 and TRBJ1-2; D is possibly TRBD1 (5 bases). CDR3 size: 13 residues. The germline V and J ends were trimmed by 4 bases and 6 bases, with 13 bases remaining between them. CDR1 is SGDLS, CDR2 YYNGEE, per germline. The CDR3 coding sequence is TGTGCCAGCAGCCCCCAGCAGGGTGATGGCTACACCTTC. Translation gives CASSPQQGDGYTF.

This clone came up a few times. CDR3 loop: CASSHRRTEDSGNTIYF. The DNA for the CDR3 is TGTGCCAGCAGCCACAGACGGACAGAAGACTCTGGAAACACCATATATTTT. This chain links TRBV7-8 with TRBJ1-3; tentative D call: TRBD1 (6 bases). This CDR3 has 17 residues. The ends were cut back, 5 bases at V and 0 bases at J, with 17 bases in the middle. Per the germline V gene, CDR1 is SGHVS and CDR2 is FQNEAQ.

V is TRBV5-1 and J is TRBJ1-1, with TRBD1 identical over 8 bases. Germline loops: CDR1 SGHRS, CDR2 YFSETQ. V gave up 1 base and J gave up 6 bases; unmatched junction bases: 8. The CDR3 is made up of 15 amino acids. CDR3: CASSLSGQGSPEAFF. In DNA form, the CDR3 reads TGCGCCAGCAGCTTGAGTGGACAGGGCTCTCCTGAAGCTTTCTTT.

This clone has only a few counts. V gene TRBV7-2 combines with J gene TRBJ1-1; D not certain. Trimming pared 1 base from V and 1 base from J, leaving 4 bases between. The CDR3 sequence is 13 residues long. CDR1 and CDR2 (germline): SGHTA, FQGNSA. The CDR3 coding sequence is TGTGCCAGCAGCTTAGGAGCGAACACTGAAGCTTTCTTT. Translated, it gives CASSLGANTEAFF.

In this sample, this clone turned up a few times. The V gene is TRBV5-1, the J gene TRBJ1-5; 10 bases are shared with TRBD1. Germline V gene sequence: CDR1 SGHRS, CDR2 YFSETQ. The V and J ends lost 6 bases and 7 bases, in that order; junction bases with no gene match: 10. The CDR3 extends over 15 amino acids. CDR3 sequence reads: CASTMGGTGVQPQHF. CDR3 sequence (DNA): TGCGCCAGCACCATGGGAGGGACAGGGGTACAGCCCCAGCATTTT.

This chain connects TRBV4-1 to TRBJ1-4; D might be TRBD1 (5 bases). Between the trimmed V and J ends, which lost 1 base and 0 bases, there was a span of 21 bases. This CDR3 spans 20 amino acids. Per germline, CDR1 MGHRA and CDR2 YSYEKL. CDR3 in amino acids: CASSQAPPSGGAATNEKLFF. The CDR3 DNA reads TGCGCCAGCAGCCAAGCCCCCCCTAGCGGGGGAGCTGCAACTAATGAAAAACTGTTTTTT.

This clone is a singleton in its sample. The chain employs TRBV3-1 (or the pseudogene TRBV3-2) and TRBJ1-2; 7 nucleotides line up with TRBD1. CDR3 length: 15 residues. J lost 3 bases, V lost 4 bases, and 8 bases had no gene match. CDR1 is LGHDT, CDR2 YNNKEL, per germline (reference sequence). CDR3 bases: TGTGCCAGCAGCCCAGGGGGTCAGGGCTACTATGGCTACACCTTC. Translating gives CASSPGGQGYYGYTF.

The chain couples TRBV6-5 to TRBJ2-7, with 7 bases identical to TRBD2. CDR3 length equals 15 residues. Germline V gene lookup returns CDR1 MNHEY and CDR2 SVGAGI. The V and J ends lost 0 bases and 3 bases, in that order; junction bases with no gene match: 5. This chain's CDR3 is CASSYSRGLRYEQYF. CDR3 DNA: TGTGCCAGCAGTTACTCGAGGGGACTACGCTACGAGCAGTACTTC.

The rearrangement joins TRBV27 to TRBJ2-1; TRBD1 matches 7 bases. The CDR3 extends over 13 amino acids. CDR1 and CDR2 from the germline V gene are MNHEY and SMNVEV (reference sequence). V lost 9 bases, J lost 4 bases, and 6 bases stayed unmatched. The CDR3 DNA follows: TGTGCCAGGACAGGGAAAAAGTACAATGAGCAGTTCTTC. Translated, it gives CARTGKKYNEQFF.

V usage is TRBV7-2 and J usage is TRBJ1-6; D is possibly TRBD1 (5 bases). Germline loops: CDR1 SGHTA, CDR2 FQGNSA. The CDR3 length is 17 residues. The germline V and J ends were trimmed by 2 bases and 6 bases, with 17 bases remaining between them. The DNA of the CDR3 is TGTGCCAGCAGCTTAAGGACCGGGGGGGTAGGTAATTCACCCCTCCACTTT. It encodes CASSLRTGGVGNSPLHF.

The V gene is TRBV6-5, the J gene TRBJ1-2; 10 bases map to TRBD1. The CDR3 totals 14 residues. Trimming took 4 bases from V and 6 from J; bases not matched to a gene: 5. Looked up from germline, CDR1 is MNHEY and CDR2 is SVGAGI. The CDR3 is CASSSPGQGDGYTF. The CDR3 nucleotides read TGTGCCAGCAGTTCCCCCGGACAGGGGGATGGCTACACCTTC.

The gene calls are TRBV6-5 and TRBJ2-2, with 9 positions matching TRBD1. V shed 5 bases, J shed 6 bases, and the junction held 7 bases outside the gene matches. The CDR3 has 15 residues. Germline CDR1 and CDR2: MNHEY and SVGAGI. CDR3 residues: CASSTLQGAAGELFF. Written as DNA, the CDR3 is TGTGCCAGCAGTACACTACAGGGGGCGGCCGGGGAGCTGTTTTTT.

This clone has just one count. The chain joins TRBV19 to TRBJ1-5; 8 nucleotides match TRBD1. The length of the CDR3 is 19 residues. The germline V gene has CDR1 LNHDA and CDR2 SQIVND (reference sequence). V lost 5 bases, J lost 4 bases, and 19 bases stayed unmatched. The chain's CDR3 is CASSPDRTGIRLANQPQHF. CDR3 nucleotides: TGTGCCAGTAGTCCTGACAGGACAGGGATTAGACTTGCTAATCAGCCCCAGCATTTT.